This entry lists 20 T cell receptor beta chains sequenced from one sample in a study of blood T cell repertoires in COVID-19. The assay was immunoSEQ multiplex PCR, and TCRdb's table has in-frame clones only and misses some. The sample shows some 130,000 clones, around three quarters of them seen only once. The material sequenced was peripheral blood. The receptor set was obtained from a human donor in a cohort sampled during active COVID-19.

The rearrangement links TRBV28 to TRBJ1-6, with TRBD1 matching over 8 bases. Germline assignment: CDR1 MDHEN and CDR2 SYDVKM. V shed 5 bases, J shed 9 bases, and the junction held 6 bases outside the gene matches. The CDR3 length is 14 residues. CDR3 nucleotides: TGTGCCAGCAGTCCGAGACAGGGGACTTCACCCCTCCACTTT. Translated, it gives CASSPRQGTSPLHF.

The gene calls are TRBV2 and TRBJ1-1, with a tentative D call TRBD1 (6 bases). Germline lookup yields CDR1 SNHLY and CDR2 FYNNEI. Trimming took off 8 bases at V and 4 bases at J, with 14 bases between the two ends. The CDR3 sequence is 13 residues long. CDR3 protein: CASGQFVTTEAFF. DNA of the CDR3: TGTGCCAGCGGACAGTTCGTTACCACTGAAGCTTTCTTT. Variable domain in full (rest from reference TRBV2 and TRBJ1-1): EPEVTQTPSHQVTQMGQEVILRCVPISNHLYFYWYRQILGQKVEFLVSFYNNEISEKSEIFDDQFSVERPDGSNFTLKIRSTKLEDSAMYFCASGQFVTTEAFFGQGTRLTVV.

This rearrangement joins TRBV6-1 to TRBJ1-5; 7 bases line up with TRBD1. This CDR3 has 16 residues. V shed 4 bases, J shed 0 bases, and the junction held 6 bases outside the gene matches. Germline-derived CDR1 and CDR2 are MNHNS and SASEGT. The DNA of the CDR3 is TGTGCCAGCAGTGTCAAGGGACAGCTTAGCAATCAGCCCCAGCATTTT. This gives the protein CASSVKGQLSNQPQHF.

The V gene is TRBV30, the J gene TRBJ2-7; tentatively, D is TRBD2 (7 bases). Germline V gives CDR1 GTSNPN, CDR2 SVGIG (reference sequence). V lost 3 bases and J lost 5, with 11 bases in between. The CDR3 totals 12 residues. The CDR3 DNA sequence: TGTGCCTGGAGCGGGGGGCCCCACGAGCAGTACTTC. As protein: CAWSGGPHEQYF.

This sequence joins TRBV7-9 and TRBJ2-7; TRBD2 matches 7 bases. V lost 4 bases to trimming and J lost 5 bases; unmatched junction nucleotides: 2. This CDR3 is built from 12 residues. Germline V lookup: CDR1 SEHNR, CDR2 FQNEAQ (reference sequence). Here the CDR3 DNA reads TGTGCCAGCAGCTCGACTAGCAACGAGCAGTACTTC. Translating gives CASSSTSNEQYF. Full variable domain (missing parts from reference TRBV7-9 and TRBJ2-7): DTGVSQNPRHKITKRGQNVTFRCDPISEHNRLYWYRQTLGQGPEFLTYFQNEAQLEKSRLLSDRFSAERPKGSFSTLEIQRTEQGDSAMYLCASSSTSNEQYFGPGTRLTVT.

This clone was detected only once. The rearrangement uses TRBV9 and TRBJ2-2; no firm D call. Trimming took off 0 bases at V and 6 bases at J, with 6 bases between the two ends. Germline loops: CDR1 SGDLS, CDR2 YYNGEE. The CDR3 runs to 13 residues. CDR3 coding DNA: TGTGCCAGCAGCGTAGCTACGGCCGGGGAGCTGTTTTTT. It is translated as CASSVATAGELFF.

The V call is TRBV28, the J call TRBJ1-2; D remains ambiguous. Per germline, CDR1 MDHEN and CDR2 SYDVKM. V gave up 6 bases and J gave up 5 bases, with 7 bases separating them. This CDR3 has 11 amino acids. The CDR3 reads CASSMTYGYTF. The DNA of the CDR3 is TGTGCCAGCAGCATGACATATGGCTACACCTTC.

This clone turned up a few times. The V call is TRBV28, the J call TRBJ1-5, with D possibly TRBD1 on 5 matching bases. CDR1 is MDHEN and CDR2 is SYDVKM in the germline V gene. The V end lost 4 bases, the J end lost 7 bases, and 8 bases lay between the germline ends. The CDR3 contains 12 residues. Here the CDR3 reads CASSWGGQPQHF. The CDR3 nucleotides are TGTGCCAGCAGTTGGGGGGGGCAGCCCCAGCATTTT.

This clone appeared once. This chain joins TRBV28 and TRBJ1-3; D is unresolved. This CDR3 is built from 14 residues. The V and J ends lost 5 bases and 0 bases respectively, with 8 bases between them. Per the germline V gene, CDR1 is MDHEN and CDR2 is SYDVKM. Written as DNA, the CDR3 is TGTGCCAGCAGTCCCCAGCGCTCTGGAAACACCATATATTTT. It codes for CASSPQRSGNTIYF.

The table lists this clone with a count of one. This chain connects TRBV28 to TRBJ1-1; 10 positions agree with TRBD1. There are 15 residues in the CDR3. With V trimmed by 5 bases and J by 5 bases, 8 bases remained unmatched. The germline V gene encodes CDR1 MDHEN and CDR2 SYDVKM. CDR3 loop: CASSPPTGGVTEAFF. CDR3 sequence (DNA): TGTGCCAGCAGTCCCCCGACAGGGGGCGTTACTGAAGCTTTCTTT.

This sequence joins TRBV2 and TRBJ2-3; TRBD2 is a possible D gene (6 bases). The ends were cut back, 8 bases at V and 0 bases at J, with 24 bases in the middle. CDR1 SNHLY and CDR2 FYNNEI come from the germline V gene. There are 18 residues in the CDR3. CDR3 sequence reads: CASLKGSLAITSTDTQYF. Here the CDR3 DNA reads TGTGCCAGCCTAAAGGGCAGCCTAGCGATCACTAGCACAGATACGCAGTATTTT.

The CDR3 sequence is CASSSDLRETQYF. DNA for the CDR3: TGTGCCAGCAGCTCGGACTTGCGGGAGACCCAGTACTTC. The rearrangement uses TRBV7-9 and TRBJ2-5, with D tentatively TRBD2 (5 bases). From germline, CDR1 is SEHNR and CDR2 FQNEAQ (reference sequence). This CDR3 region has 13 residues. Trimming took off 4 bases at V and 5 bases at J, with 11 bases between the two ends.

This clone was picked up a small number of times. V is TRBV24-1 and J is TRBJ2-3, with 7 bases matching TRBD2. CDR1 is KGHDR, CDR2 SFDVKD, per germline. V was clipped by 4 bases and J by 7 bases; unmatched bases: 7. The length of the CDR3 is 14 residues. CDR3 in DNA: TGTGCCACCAGTGAGGGACTACACCCCAATACGCAGTATTTT. Translated: CATSEGLHPNTQYF.

The chain has TRBV30 and TRBJ1-1; D is unclear. Germline V gene data show CDR1 as GTSNPN and CDR2 as SVGIG (reference sequence). This CDR3 has 15 amino acids. V shed 0 bases and J shed 1 base, with 12 bases lying between them. The CDR3 bases are TGTGCCTGGAGTGTAAAGCGCCCCCCGAACACTGAAGCTTTCTTT. Residues: CAWSVKRPPNTEAFF.

The chain carries TRBV6-6 and TRBJ1-6, with 8 nucleotides matching TRBD1. The CDR3 loop spans 14 amino acids. With V trimmed by 6 bases and J by 5 bases, 3 bases remained unmatched. Germline V gene sequence: CDR1 MNHNY, CDR2 SVGAGI (reference sequence). The CDR3 coding sequence is TGTGCCAGCAGGACACAGGGGGATAATTCACCCCTCCACTTT. The encoded protein is CASRTQGDNSPLHF.

The chain employs TRBV4-1 and TRBJ2-3; D is unclear. From germline, CDR1 is MGHRA and CDR2 YSYEKL. The CDR3 is made up of 13 amino acids. Trimming removed 2 bases from V and 6 bases from J, with 9 bases in between. The CDR3 spells CASSQPLSDTQYF. The CDR3 bases are TGCGCCAGCAGCCAACCCCTATCCGATACGCAGTATTTT.

J is TRBJ1-2 and V is TRBV2; possibly TRBD1 for D (6 bases). Trimming pared 7 bases from V and 6 bases from J, leaving 27 bases between. CDR3 length: 17 residues. CDR1 is SNHLY, CDR2 FYNNEI, per germline. Written as DNA, the CDR3 is TGTGCCAGCACCAGGGGTGGGGGACACCAAGACGGAAATGGCTACACCTTC. This translates into CASTRGGGHQDGNGYTF.

The chain links TRBV5-1 to TRBJ2-7; maybe TRBD1 (6 bases). Germline V gene data show CDR1 as SGHRS and CDR2 as YFSETQ. V was trimmed by 3 bases and J by 2 bases, leaving 15 bases between them. CDR3 length: 15 amino acids. This chain's CDR3 is CASSYLQGPTYEQYF. For the CDR3, the DNA is TGCGCCAGCAGCTACCTACAGGGCCCCACCTACGAGCAGTACTTC.

In its sample, this clone was seen many times. The chain links TRBV7-2 to TRBJ1-2; no clear D. Germline V gives CDR1 SGHTA, CDR2 FQGNSA. The V and J ends lost 2 bases and 6 bases respectively, with 10 bases between them. The CDR3 runs to 13 residues. As DNA, the CDR3 is TGTGCCAGCAGCTTAATGGGAGATGATGGCTACACCTTC. As protein: CASSLMGDDGYTF.

With respect to this clone: Other DNA sequences within the sample encode an identical CDR3. This chain joins TRBV19 and TRBJ1-1, with D perhaps matching TRBD1 (5 bases). Per germline, CDR1 LNHDA and CDR2 SQIVND (reference sequence). The CDR3 totals 13 residues. V shed 1 base and J shed 5 bases, with 8 bases lying between them. The CDR3 is CASSIAGGTEAFF. The CDR3 nucleotides read TGTGCCAGTAGTATAGCCGGGGGGACTGAAGCTTTCTTT.